Presented here are 10 T cell receptor beta chains from one specimen sequenced in a study of blood T cell repertoires in COVID-19 (dated by TCRdb to the early 2020s). The library came from the immunoSEQ multiplex PCR assay. TCRdb took this table from immuneACCESS and kept in-frame rearrangements with V and J called. Such tables lack part of the clones; where checked against another copy, unresolved V genes explain under half of the gap, and the rest is unexplained. Present in this sample are over 70,000 clones, approximately 77% of which were seen just once. Roughly 2.4% of the sample is taken by the ten largest. What was sequenced was peripheral blood. These TCRs come from a man between 70 and 80 years old with COVID-19, enrolled during active disease.

The chain employs TRBV5-5 and TRBJ2-3, with 7 bases matching TRBD1. The CDR3 length is 14 residues. V was pared by 4 bases and J by 6 bases, with 8 bases of the junction left unmatched. Per the germline V gene, CDR1 is SGHKS and CDR2 is YYEKEE (reference sequence). CDR3 nucleotide sequence: TGTGCCAGCAGCCAGACAGGGCTGGGCGATACGCAGTATTTT. Protein sequence: CASSQTGLGDTQYF.

This CDR3 reads CASSIYRGKYEQYF. DNA of the CDR3: TGTGCCAGCAGCATTTACAGGGGAAAATACGAGCAGTACTTC. This chain joins TRBV12-1 and TRBJ2-7; TRBD1 is the table's D call, not checked against the DNA. TRBV12-1 is a pseudogene segment. The CDR3 covers 14 residues.

The genes are TRBV10-3 and TRBJ1-2; 8 positions match TRBD1. V shed 6 bases and J 5 bases; nucleotides not matched to a gene: 8. CDR1 is ENHRY and CDR2 is SYGVKD in the germline V gene. This CDR3 comprises 14 residues. CDR3 region: CAIRESGGVYGYTF. CDR3 coding DNA: TGTGCCATCAGAGAATCAGGGGGCGTATATGGCTACACCTTC.

The chain couples TRBV6-5 to TRBJ1-4; 7 bases are a match to TRBD1. The CDR3 consists of 15 residues. CDR1 and CDR2 from the germline V gene are MNHEY and SVGAGI. V lost 0 bases and J lost 8; bases outside the gene matches: 6. CDR3 amino acids: CASSYSTQGKEKLFF. The CDR3 DNA follows: TGTGCCAGCAGTTACTCCACACAGGGGAAGGAAAAACTGTTTTTT.

This clone was recorded a few times. The chain combines TRBV2 with TRBJ1-2; D perhaps matches TRBD1 (5 bases). Deletions cut 2 bases from V and 4 bases from J, with 17 bases between. The length of the CDR3 is 16 residues. Looked up from germline, CDR1 is SNHLY and CDR2 is FYNNEI. In DNA, the CDR3 is TGTGCCAGCAGTGAAACCGGGCTCCGGGGGGGCTATGGCTACACCTTC. This sequence encodes CASSETGLRGGYGYTF. Combining the CDR3 with reference TRBV2 and TRBJ1-2 gives the whole variable domain EPEVTQTPSHQVTQMGQEVILRCVPISNHLYFYWYRQILGQKVEFLVSFYNNEISEKSEIFDDQFSVERPDGSNFTLKIRSTKLEDSAMYFCASSETGLRGGYGYTFGSGTRLTVV.

This clone has only a few counts. The gene calls are TRBV5-4 and TRBJ2-7, with D maybe TRBD2 (5 bases). CDR3 length equals 14 residues. Germline V gene sequence: CDR1 SGHNT, CDR2 YYREEE (reference sequence). V lost 1 base and J 0 bases, leaving 8 bases between the germline ends. The CDR3, as DNA: TGTGCCAGCAGCTTGATCGGGGACTCCTACGAGCAGTACTTC. This codes for CASSLIGDSYEQYF.

A single count supports this clone. V is TRBV7-9 and J is TRBJ1-5; 8 bases align to TRBD1. J gave up 4 bases and V 5 bases, and 4 bases lay outside the gene matches. The CDR3 is made up of 14 amino acids. Germline V gives CDR1 SEHNR, CDR2 FQNEAQ (reference sequence). CDR3 protein: CASSKQGGNQPQHF. The CDR3 region has the DNA TGTGCCAGCAGCAAACAGGGGGGAAATCAGCCCCAGCATTTT.

This chain connects TRBV7-2 to TRBJ1-3; D call uncertain. This CDR3 is 13 amino acids long. Germline assignment: CDR1 SGHTA and CDR2 FQGNSA. The V gene lost 5 bases and the J gene lost 4 bases, with 9 bases spanning the gap. CDR3 protein: CASSKQIGNTIYF. The DNA for the CDR3 is TGTGCCAGCAGCAAACAGATCGGAAACACCATATATTTT.

The V gene is TRBV19, the J gene TRBJ2-7; 10 nucleotides line up with TRBD2. Germline V gives CDR1 LNHDA, CDR2 SQIVND (reference sequence). The CDR3 consists of 14 residues. V was clipped by 6 bases and J by 7 bases; unmatched bases: 9. The CDR3 sequence is CASRQREGLSEQYF. The CDR3 coding sequence is TGTGCCAGTAGACAGCGGGAGGGCCTAAGTGAGCAGTACTTC.

This chain joins TRBV27 and TRBJ1-1, with a tentative D call TRBD1 (5 bases). The CDR3 runs 14 residues. Trimming pared 4 bases from V and 7 bases from J, leaving 16 bases between. Germline loops: CDR1 MNHEY, CDR2 SMNVEV (reference sequence). The CDR3 loop reads CASSSTDRWVEAFF. For the CDR3, the DNA is TGTGCCAGCAGTTCAACCGACAGATGGGTTGAAGCTTTCTTT.